The rows below give T cell receptor beta chains drawn from one sample of a study of blood T cell repertoires in COVID-19. Assay: immunoSEQ multiplex PCR; the TCRdb copy retains only in-frame clones and omits some. The data contain roughly 140,000 clones, roughly 88% of them singletons. Material for sequencing was peripheral blood. The receptors here all came from a woman aged 45-60 years in a cohort sampled during active or convalescent COVID-19. Both conserved end residues are part of each CDR3. Each record gives: D gene, clone size, V gene, J gene, CDR3 DNA, CDR3 protein. A D gene is named only where the DNA matches it firmly. The listing skips clone size in some rows; elsewhere it reads once, few, many or a size class.

d_call: TRBD1
clone_size: few
v_call: TRBV16
j_call: TRBJ1-1
cdr3_nt: TGTGCCAGCAGCCAAGGACAGGGGGTGACTGAAGCTTTCTTT
cdr3_aa: CASSQGQGVTEAFF

d_call: TRBD1
clone_size: -
v_call: TRBV11-2
j_call: TRBJ2-7
cdr3_nt: TGTGCCAGCAGCCCCGGGACAGGGCTGCTCTTGCCCTACGAGCAGTACTTC
cdr3_aa: CASSPGTGLLLPYEQYF

d_call: -
clone_size: -
v_call: TRBV10-3
j_call: TRBJ2-5
cdr3_nt: TGTGCCATCAGTACAGGTCAAGAGACCCAGTACTTC
cdr3_aa: CAISTGQETQYF

d_call: TRBD2
clone_size: -
v_call: TRBV10-3
j_call: TRBJ2-3
cdr3_nt: TGTGCCATCAGCCTACGACTAGCGGGGGGGCCGGATACGCAGTATTTT
cdr3_aa: CAISLRLAGGPDTQYF

d_call: TRBD1
clone_size: few
v_call: TRBV6-4
j_call: TRBJ1-4
cdr3_nt: TGTGCCAGCAGTCTACAGGGGGCAGCTAATGAAAAACTGTTTTTT
cdr3_aa: CASSLQGAANEKLFF

d_call: TRBD1
clone_size: -
v_call: TRBV7-9
j_call: TRBJ1-4
cdr3_nt: TGTGCCAGCAGCACGCGGACAGGGGACGGTAGTGAAAAACTGTTTTTT
cdr3_aa: CASSTRTGDGSEKLFF

d_call: -
clone_size: -
v_call: TRBV22-1
j_call: TRBJ1-2
cdr3_nt: TGTCCTGGGAGCGCACGGGACAGGCGCAATGGCTACACCTTC
cdr3_aa: CPGSARDRRNGYTF

d_call: -
clone_size: -
v_call: TRBV11-2
j_call: TRBJ2-1
cdr3_nt: TGTGCCAGCAGCTTAGCCGGGAATAGAAATGAGCAGTTCTTC
cdr3_aa: CASSLAGNRNEQFF

d_call: -
clone_size: -
v_call: TRBV15
j_call: TRBJ1-2
cdr3_nt: TGTGCCACCAGCGCTCCGACAGGTAGTGTTGGCTACACCTTC
cdr3_aa: CATSAPTGSVGYTF

d_call: TRBD2
clone_size: -
v_call: TRBV4-1
j_call: TRBJ2-5
cdr3_nt: TGCGCCAGCAGCCCTAGGGGACTAGCGCCGCAAGAGACCCAGTACTTC
cdr3_aa: CASSPRGLAPQETQYF

d_call: -
clone_size: -
v_call: TRBV2
j_call: TRBJ2-2
cdr3_nt: TGTGCCAGCACTGCATCGGGGGGCGGCACCGGGGAGCTGTTTTTT
cdr3_aa: CASTASGGGTGELFF

d_call: TRBD1
clone_size: once
v_call: TRBV5-1
j_call: TRBJ1-2
cdr3_nt: TGCGCCCGCAGCTTGGGGGGGAGACAGGGGACTCATTATGGCTACACCTTC
cdr3_aa: CARSLGGRQGTHYGYTF

d_call: -
clone_size: -
v_call: TRBV9
j_call: TRBJ1-2
cdr3_nt: TGTGCCAGCGGTACAGGCACTAACTATGGCTACACCTTC
cdr3_aa: CASGTGTNYGYTF

d_call: TRBD1
clone_size: -
v_call: TRBV19
j_call: TRBJ1-5
cdr3_nt: TGTGCCAGTAGTATGCAGGGGGCTTATCAGCCCCAGCATTTT
cdr3_aa: CASSMQGAYQPQHF

d_call: TRBD1
clone_size: -
v_call: TRBV25-1
j_call: TRBJ1-6
cdr3_nt: TGTGCCAGCAGGTACGGGACAGGGAAGAATTCACCCCTCCACTTT
cdr3_aa: CASRYGTGKNSPLHF

d_call: -
clone_size: -
v_call: TRBV5-1
j_call: TRBJ1-2
cdr3_nt: TGCGCCAGCAGCCTGGGACACACCCCCAACGGCTACACCTTC
cdr3_aa: CASSLGHTPNGYTF

d_call: -
clone_size: -
v_call: TRBV19
j_call: TRBJ2-7
cdr3_nt: TGTGCCAGTAGTGGGTCAGGGTCTAGTCTTTCCTACGAGCAGTACTTC
cdr3_aa: CASSGSGSSLSYEQYF